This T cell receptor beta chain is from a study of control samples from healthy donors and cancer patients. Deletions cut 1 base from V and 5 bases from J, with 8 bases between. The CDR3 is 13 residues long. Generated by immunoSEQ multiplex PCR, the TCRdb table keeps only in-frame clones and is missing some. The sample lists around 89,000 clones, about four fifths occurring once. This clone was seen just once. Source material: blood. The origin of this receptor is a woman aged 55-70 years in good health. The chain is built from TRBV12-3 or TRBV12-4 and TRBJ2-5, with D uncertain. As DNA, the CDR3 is TGTGCCAGCAGTTTAGGGAGAAAGGAGACCCAGTACTTC. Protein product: CASSLGRKETQYF.